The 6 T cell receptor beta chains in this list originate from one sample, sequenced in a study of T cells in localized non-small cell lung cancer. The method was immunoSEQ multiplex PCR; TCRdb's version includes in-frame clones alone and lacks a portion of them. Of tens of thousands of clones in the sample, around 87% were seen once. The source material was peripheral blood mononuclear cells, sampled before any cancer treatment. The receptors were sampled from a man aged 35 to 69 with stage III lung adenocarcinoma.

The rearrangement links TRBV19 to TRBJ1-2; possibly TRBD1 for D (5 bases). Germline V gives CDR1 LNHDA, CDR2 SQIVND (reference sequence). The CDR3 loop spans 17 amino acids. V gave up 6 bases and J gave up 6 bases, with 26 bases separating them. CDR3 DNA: TGTGCCAGTAGAACACACCTCCAGGGATTAGTGTATCATGGCTACACCTTC. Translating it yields CASRTHLQGLVYHGYTF.

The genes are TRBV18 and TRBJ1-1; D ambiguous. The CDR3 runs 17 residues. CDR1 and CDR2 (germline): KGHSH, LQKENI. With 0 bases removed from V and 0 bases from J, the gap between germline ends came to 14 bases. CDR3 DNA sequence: TGTGCCAGCTCACCACCGTCCGTCAGTAGAATGAACACTGAAGCTTTCTTT. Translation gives CASSPPSVSRMNTEAFF. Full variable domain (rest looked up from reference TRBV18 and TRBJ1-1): NAGVMQNPRHLVRRRGQEARLRCSPMKGHSHVYWYRQLPEEGLKFMVYLQKENIIDESGMPKERFSAEFPKEGPSILRIQQVVRGDSAAYFCASSPPSVSRMNTEAFFGQGTRLTVV.

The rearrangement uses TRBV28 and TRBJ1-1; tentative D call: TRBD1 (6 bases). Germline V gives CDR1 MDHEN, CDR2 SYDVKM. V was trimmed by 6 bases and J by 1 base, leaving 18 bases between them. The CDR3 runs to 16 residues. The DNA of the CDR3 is TGTGCCAGCAGGATCCGGGACATTCGCTCGAACACTGAAGCTTTCTTT. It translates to CASRIRDIRSNTEAFF.

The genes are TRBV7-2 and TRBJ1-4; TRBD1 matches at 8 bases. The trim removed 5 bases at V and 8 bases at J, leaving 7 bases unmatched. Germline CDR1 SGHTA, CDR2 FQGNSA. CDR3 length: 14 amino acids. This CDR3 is CASSQDRGWEKLFF. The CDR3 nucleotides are TGTGCCAGCAGCCAAGACAGGGGATGGGAAAAACTGTTTTTT.

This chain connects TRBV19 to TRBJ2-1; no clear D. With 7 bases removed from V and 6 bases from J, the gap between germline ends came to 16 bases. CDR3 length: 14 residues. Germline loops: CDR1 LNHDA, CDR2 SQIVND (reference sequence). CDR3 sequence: CASTPGLTLNEQFF. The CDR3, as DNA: TGTGCCAGTACCCCCGGGCTTACTCTCAATGAGCAGTTCTTC.

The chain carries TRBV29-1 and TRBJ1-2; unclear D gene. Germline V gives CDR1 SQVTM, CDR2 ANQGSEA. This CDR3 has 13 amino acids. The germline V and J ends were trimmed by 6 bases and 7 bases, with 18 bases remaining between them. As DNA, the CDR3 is TGCAGCGTCCGCGACCCCCTCCGAGGTGGCTACACCTTC. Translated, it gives CSVRDPLRGGYTF.